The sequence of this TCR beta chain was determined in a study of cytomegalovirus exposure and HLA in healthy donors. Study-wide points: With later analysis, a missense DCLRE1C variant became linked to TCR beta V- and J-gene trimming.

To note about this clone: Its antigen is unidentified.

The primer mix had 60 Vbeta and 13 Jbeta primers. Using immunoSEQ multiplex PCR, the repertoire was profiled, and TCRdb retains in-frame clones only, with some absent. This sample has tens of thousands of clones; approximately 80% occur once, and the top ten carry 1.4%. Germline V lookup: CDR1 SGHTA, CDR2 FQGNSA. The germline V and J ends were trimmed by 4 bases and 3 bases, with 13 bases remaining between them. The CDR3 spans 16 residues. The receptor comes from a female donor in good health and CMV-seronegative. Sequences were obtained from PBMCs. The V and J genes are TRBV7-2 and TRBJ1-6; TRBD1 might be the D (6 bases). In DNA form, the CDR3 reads TGTGCCAGCAGCTCCAGGGGTGGAGGCTATAATTCACCCCTCCACTTT. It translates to CASSSRGGGYNSPLHF.